These 20 T cell receptor beta chains originate from one sample sequenced in a study of blood T cell repertoires in COVID-19. Data came from immunoSEQ multiplex PCR; TCRdb stores just in-frame clones and leaves some out. The sample includes about 90,000 clones, 80% of them seen just once. Sequenced material: peripheral blood. The receptors were gathered from a woman in her seventies with acute or convalescent COVID-19.

The CDR3 nucleotides are TGTGCCACCGAACCGGGACAGGGCCTTGCAATGCCCCAGCATTTT. It translates to CATEPGQGLAMPQHF. The chain has TRBV19 and TRBJ1-5; TRBD1 aligns across 9 bases. Germline loops: CDR1 LNHDA, CDR2 SQIVND (reference sequence). Germline trimming cut 10 bases from V and 9 bases from J; bases unmatched to any gene: 16. CDR3 size: 15 residues.

The chain combines TRBV6-2 or TRBV6-3 with TRBJ2-3, with a tentative D call TRBD1 (5 bases). The CDR3 extends over 14 amino acids. Looked up from germline, CDR1 is MNHEY and CDR2 is SVGEGT. Trimming left V 0 bases short and J 5 bases short, with 9 bases between. Written as DNA, the CDR3 is TGTGCCAGCAGTTACTCGACAGTGCGAGATACGCAGTATTTT. Translating it yields CASSYSTVRDTQYF.

The J gene is TRBJ1-2, the V gene TRBV7-9; the match to TRBD1 covers 8 bases. The ends lost 5 bases at V and 4 bases at J; junction bases unmatched: 9. CDR1 SEHNR and CDR2 FQNEAQ come from the germline V gene (reference sequence). This CDR3 is 15 amino acids long. The CDR3: CASSLAGGDGYGYTF. The CDR3 bases are TGTGCCAGCAGCCTTGCAGGGGGCGACGGCTATGGCTACACCTTC.

The V and J genes are TRBV27 and TRBJ2-2; 12 bases line up with TRBD2. The ends lost 7 bases at V and 5 bases at J; junction bases unmatched: 8. There are 16 residues in the CDR3. CDR1 MNHEY and CDR2 SMNVEV come from the germline V gene (reference sequence). The CDR3 protein is CASKLAGGPRTGELFF. DNA for the CDR3: TGTGCCAGCAAGCTAGCGGGAGGGCCTAGAACCGGGGAGCTGTTTTTT.

In its sample, this clone was seen once. V gene TRBV5-4 combines with J gene TRBJ2-1; no definite D call. This CDR3 is built from 17 residues. CDR1 is SGHNT, CDR2 YYREEE, per germline (reference sequence). V lost 3 bases and J lost 5, with 21 bases in between. DNA for the CDR3: TGTGCCAGCAGCTCCAATACGCGCGGCCGAGTCCACAATGAGCAGTTCTTC. It encodes CASSSNTRGRVHNEQFF.

The table lists this clone with a few counts. The chain links TRBV7-8 to TRBJ1-1; 7 nucleotides match TRBD1. V dropped 5 bases and J dropped 5; count of bases not matched to a gene: 11. The CDR3 is 15 residues long. Looked up from germline, CDR1 is SGHVS and CDR2 is FQNEAQ. CDR3: CASSPWTGKTTEAFF. The CDR3 DNA is TGTGCCAGCAGCCCCTGGACAGGTAAAACAACTGAAGCTTTCTTT.

The V and J genes are TRBV7-2 and TRBJ2-4, with D perhaps matching TRBD2 (6 bases). V lost 4 bases, J lost 6 bases, and 16 bases lay in between. Germline V CDR1 and CDR2: SGHTA, FQGNSA. This CDR3 is built from 15 residues. The CDR3 coding sequence is TGTGCCAGCAGCTCATTACCTAGCGTCGTAAACATTCAGTACTTC. Translation: CASSSLPSVVNIQYF.

The chain combines TRBV7-2 with TRBJ1-6; D not certain. CDR1 and CDR2 (germline): SGHTA, FQGNSA. V shed 5 bases and J shed 0 bases, with 8 bases lying between them. The CDR3 extends over 15 amino acids. The CDR3 loop reads CASSIQSSYNSPLHF. In DNA, the CDR3 is TGTGCCAGCAGCATACAGAGCTCCTATAATTCACCCCTCCACTTT.

The chain uses TRBV27 and TRBJ2-5; D possibly corresponds to TRBD1 (6 bases). The CDR3 extends over 18 amino acids. Trimming pared 4 bases from V and 9 bases from J, leaving 30 bases between. The germline V gene has CDR1 MNHEY and CDR2 SMNVEV (reference sequence). The CDR3 region has the DNA TGTGCCAGCAGTTCCCTAATACAGGGACAAAGCCCCTCCGAGGCCCAGTACTTC. Translating it yields CASSSLIQGQSPSEAQYF.

This chain connects TRBV19 to TRBJ2-1; 7 nucleotides align to TRBD2. The CDR3 covers 14 residues. Germline values: CDR1 LNHDA, CDR2 SQIVND (reference sequence). J lost 7 bases, V lost 4 bases, and 7 bases had no gene match. The CDR3 spells CASSNPGGRNEQFF. DNA for the CDR3: TGTGCCAGTAGTAATCCGGGAGGAAGAAATGAGCAGTTCTTC.

The chain employs TRBV9 and TRBJ2-5, with D perhaps matching TRBD2 (5 bases). Germline CDR1 and CDR2: SGDLS and YYNGEE. This CDR3 spans 14 amino acids. Trimming shortened V by 0 bases and J by 2 bases, and 8 bases separated the two germline ends. CDR3 in amino acids: CASSVGTSQETQYF. CDR3 sequence (DNA): TGTGCCAGCAGCGTAGGGACTTCTCAAGAGACCCAGTACTTC.

The V gene is TRBV5-1, the J gene TRBJ2-6, with D possibly being TRBD1 (6 bases). The CDR3 consists of 16 residues. Germline-derived CDR1 and CDR2 are SGHRS and YFSETQ. V lost 4 bases, J lost 0 bases, and 11 bases lay in between. The CDR3 region is CASSVPGVSGANVLTF. In nucleotides, the CDR3 is TGCGCCAGCAGCGTCCCAGGGGTCTCTGGGGCCAACGTCCTGACTTTC.

The rearrangement joins TRBV12-3 or TRBV12-4 to TRBJ1-2; D is perhaps TRBD1 (5 bases). V was pared by 6 bases and J by 8 bases, with 16 bases between. The CDR3 is 13 residues long. DNA of the CDR3: TGTGCCAGCAGCCTGGTCGGGACTCAGGGCTACACCTTC. This encodes CASSLVGTQGYTF.

The chain has TRBV20-1 and TRBJ1-4; TRBD1 might be the D (6 bases). There are 11 residues in the CDR3. Per germline, CDR1 DFQATT and CDR2 SNEGSKA (reference sequence). V lost 5 bases, J lost 13 bases, and 14 bases lay in between. CDR3 nucleotides: TGCAGTGCTCCCCAAGGGGGTAGACTGTTTTTT. Protein sequence: CSAPQGGRLFF.

This chain uses TRBV2 with TRBJ2-3; TRBD2 matches 7 bases. The CDR3 totals 15 residues. Germline V gene lookup returns CDR1 SNHLY and CDR2 FYNNEI. The ends lost 8 bases at V and 0 bases at J; junction bases unmatched: 8. The CDR3 nucleotides read TGTGCCAGCCGCCGGGCAGCGGGGAGCACAGATACGCAGTATTTT. It yields the protein CASRRAAGSTDTQYF.

This clone was detected a few times. This chain connects TRBV19 to TRBJ1-2, with a weak D call TRBD1 (6 bases). With 3 bases removed from V and 4 bases from J, the gap between germline ends came to 9 bases. CDR1 is LNHDA, CDR2 SQIVND, per germline (reference sequence). There are 13 residues in the CDR3. CDR3 sequence reads: CASSIGTSYGYTF. The CDR3 DNA is TGTGCCAGTAGTATCGGGACAAGCTATGGCTACACCTTC. Filled out from reference TRBV19 and TRBJ1-2, the complete variable domain reads DGGITQSPKYLFRKEGQNVTLSCEQNLNHDAMYWYRQDPGQGLRLIYYSQIVNDFQKGDIAEGYSVSREKKESFPLTVTSAQKNPTAFYLCASSIGTSYGYTFGSGTRLTVV.

V and J are TRBV19 and TRBJ1-5; D is perhaps TRBD1 (6 bases). The CDR3 consists of 14 residues. V shed 3 bases and J shed 2 bases, with 8 bases lying between them. Germline V gene lookup returns CDR1 LNHDA and CDR2 SQIVND (reference sequence). CDR3 sequence (DNA): TGTGCCAGTAGTATCAGGGGCCGCAATCAGCCCCAGCATTTT. Translation gives CASSIRGRNQPQHF.

The chain is built from TRBV5-4 and TRBJ2-5, with 9 nucleotides matching TRBD2. Per germline, CDR1 SGHNT and CDR2 YYREEE (reference sequence). The V gene end was trimmed by 0 bases and the J gene end by 5 bases; junction bases not matched to a gene: 8. The CDR3 consists of 16 residues. The CDR3: CASSLGSSGVGETQYF. CDR3 in DNA: TGTGCCAGCAGCTTGGGGTCTAGCGGGGTTGGGGAGACCCAGTACTTC.

This clone was found once. The V call is TRBV7-9, the J call TRBJ1-3; D gene ambiguous. Per the germline V gene, CDR1 is SEHNR and CDR2 is FQNEAQ (reference sequence). The CDR3 runs to 16 residues. Trimming took off 3 bases at V and 4 bases at J, with 16 bases between the two ends. The CDR3 nucleotides read TGTGCCAGCAGCTTTTTAGCAGGACTATCCGGAAACACCATATATTTT. As protein: CASSFLAGLSGNTIYF.

The CDR3 here is CASSLSGRVDEQFF. CDR3 bases: TGTGCCAGCAGTTTGAGCGGGAGAGTAGATGAGCAGTTCTTC. The rearrangement joins TRBV28 to TRBJ2-1; TRBD2 matches at 8 bases. Germline V gives CDR1 MDHEN, CDR2 SYDVKM. The CDR3 sequence is 14 residues long. V was pared by 3 bases and J by 8 bases, with 6 bases of the junction left unmatched.